The entry below describes one T cell receptor (beta chain). The target of this receptor is not known. The sample holds no much larger clone one base away, and base qualities are not on file. This specimen comes from a study of shared clonotypes between healthy human individuals (dated by TCRdb to 2020 to 2021). Turning to the overall study: A few men and two women, aged 18 to 49 years, made up the cohort. To estimate repertoire size and how much clonotypes are shared between individuals, the study performed deep sequencing of blood TCR repertoires from a handful of healthy adults. To increase sequencing depth and limit assay-specific biases, TCR repertoire library preparation and sequencing were carried out by different laboratories using diverse techniques. For each donor, three plates each were used for CD4 naive and CD4 memory, two plates were used for CD8 naive, and one plate was used for CD8 memory. Between about 0.85 and 9.5 billion PBMCs per donor were obtained by leukapheresis. What the research found in general, with its limitations: Because the study included a small number of donors, the genetic and exposure-history diversity represented was limited. Rarefaction of sorted-subset datasets indicated incomplete sequencing despite the large sequencing depth. Pairwise subsampling led to the expectation that sequencing depth would affect the degree of clonotype sharing among donors. Across four donors, roughly 5% of naive CD4, roughly 3.4% of naive CD8, approximately 2.5% of memory CD4, and under 0.45% of memory CD8 clonotypes were shared. Sampling was restricted to blood, and TCR repertoires in tissues likely differ from the TCR repertoires found in blood. Compared with non-shared clonotypes, the clonotypes found in all four sorted-subset donors had higher generation probabilities. Larger estimated clonotype richness was generally found for naive subsets than for memory subsets.

For the CD8 naive samples, CD45RO-negative cells were positively selected for CCR7, yielding a CD45RA+CCR7+ population from which TemRA cells were excluded. Healthy HIV-negative adults with no recently reported acute infections or vaccinations were included as donors. Every donor was a Caucasian adult residing in Nashville, Tennessee, USA. Blood was obtained by leukapheresis, after which PBMCs were separated by Ficoll-Histopaque density gradient centrifugation and cryopreserved in liquid nitrogen vapor phase. Purity and quantity of every magnetically sorted T cell population were checked by analytical flow cytometry. Genomic DNA was isolated from each sorted fraction and quantified by UV absorbance on a Nanodrop 2000c. CDR1 and CDR2 are drawn from the germline V gene: SGHVS, FQNEAQ. Inclusive of the bounding cysteine and phenylalanine, the CDR3 is 14 residues long. Only the CDR3 portion is preserved as DNA: 42 bases, with reading frame beginning at the first base. A distance of 7 bases separates the germline ends of V and J, which lose 2 bases and 2 bases respectively.

Using the deep immunoSEQ assay, multiplex PCR amplified TCR CDR3 regions from genomic DNA. Extracted genomic DNA from each cell subset was distributed evenly across all wells of several immunoSEQ 96-well plates, and each plate was treated as a replicate. Each replicate PCR for sorted subsets received about 220 ng genomic DNA, equal to tens of thousands of T cell genomes. Purified libraries were quantified with a Qubit 3.0 fluorometer, sized on a Bioanalyzer 2100, and re-quantified with the KAPA Library Quantification kit. Every immunoSEQ 96-well plate was sequenced on a separate single-read 150-cycle Illumina NextSeq 550 flow cell. In the source study's methods: The immunoSEQ output contained only junctional sequences without quality scores, so filtering could not match that applied to full-length reads. Sequences were annotated with PyIR, a Python wrapper for IgBLAST v1.9, using IMGT germline references to assign V/J genes and CDR3. Any read was removed if the V/J assignment was weak (E-value above 1e-6), the CDR3 was missing, or the read contained stop codons, out-of-frame junctions, or ambiguous translated residues. A V3J clonotype was defined by an identical inferred V gene, J gene, and CDR3 amino acid sequence. To compute the percentage overlap between repertoires, the number of shared unique clonotypes was divided by the size of the smaller repertoire. Three approaches were used to assess repertoire richness: RTK rarefaction, the Chao1 estimator, and Recon v2.1 estimates of unobserved clonotypes. For all TCRbeta clonotypes obtained by the gDNA method from a few donors, generation probabilities were computed with OLGA. In TCRdb, the immuneACCESS table is reduced to in-frame sequences with V and J assigned. These tables do not hold every clone; where another copy was compared, an unresolved V gene accounts for under half, and the others remain unexplained. D and trimming were read from the DNA, whereas the V and J calls and clone size are those reported in that table. Counted in this sample were hundreds of thousands of clones; roughly 95% of them appeared once. The top ten clonotypes cover over 0.09% of the sample.

What was sequenced was naive CD8+ T cells sorted from blood. Read against the paper, the sample's cell subset or site label means: CD45RA+CCR7+. The chain joins TRBV7-8 to TRBJ2-1; the D gene is possibly TRBD1, with 5 bases matching. This sequence originates from a woman under 40 in good health. The CDR3 sequence is CASSLLQAYNEQFF. The DNA reads TGTGCCAGCAGCTTATTACAGGCCTACAATGAGCAGTTCTTC. Reference TRBV7-8 and TRBJ2-1 genes cover what lies past the CDR3, so the full variable domain is GAGVSQSPRYKVAKRGQDVALRCDPISGHVSLFWYQQALGQGPEFLTYFQNEAQLDKSGLPSDRFFAERPEGSVSTLKIQRTQQEDSAVYLCASSLLQAYNEQFFGPGTRLTVL.